A single sample gave rise to the 20 T cell receptor beta chains below, sequenced in a study of molecular identifiers for immune sequencing clone quantification. TCRdb processed the PCR reads anew with MiXCR; each CDR3 protein has one entry. The sample shows 600,000 to 650,000 distinct CDR3 sequences, 15% to 20% of them seen only once. Sequencing used naive CD8+ T cells from blood, with Jurkat cell RNA spiked in. Subset meaning: FACS-sorted CD8+CD4-CCR7+CD45RA+ naive T cells. Receptors originate from a human donor in good health. Some libraries in this study had Jurkat cell RNA spiked in.

As regards this clonotype: Since a much larger clone is just one base distant, this may be a read error. The rearrangement uses TRBV12-3 or TRBV12-4 and TRBJ2-3, with TRBD2 as a possible D gene (6 bases). The CDR3 contains 14 residues. The DNA of the CDR3 is TGTGCCGGCAGTCAACGACTAGTACCACATACGCAGTATTTT. Protein: CAGSQRLVPHTQYF.

The sample holds many counts of this clonotype. The chain employs TRBV27 and TRBJ2-3; 8 bases are a match to TRBD1. This CDR3 region has 15 residues. The junction had 11 bases not matched to a gene; V was cut back by 7 bases and J by 5 bases. Germline loops: CDR1 MNHEY, CDR2 SMNVEV (reference sequence). As DNA, the CDR3 is TGTGCCAGCACCCGACAGGGGCCGAGGATAGATACGCAGTATTTT. As protein: CASTRQGPRIDTQYF.

Many counts were recorded for this clonotype. The chain employs TRBV27 and TRBJ2-2; D not resolved. The CDR3 runs to 15 residues. V lost 3 bases and J lost 2, with 10 bases in between. Germline assignment: CDR1 MNHEY and CDR2 SMNVEV (reference sequence). The DNA of the CDR3 is TGTGCCAGCAGTTTGGGGATTACTAACACCGGGGAGCTGTTTTTT. Protein: CASSLGITNTGELFF.

Note on this clonotype: A junction end diverges from the germline sequence, so it may reflect a read error. This chain joins TRBV7-3 and TRBJ2-3, with 8 bases that match TRBD1. Germline V gene data show CDR1 as SGHTA and CDR2 as FQGTGA. This CDR3 has 14 residues. The DNA of the CDR3 is TGTGCCGGCAGCCCAGGACAGGGATTGGATACGCAGTATTTT. This translates into CAGSPGQGLDTQYF.

Comment on this clonotype: This may come from a read error, since a much larger clone is one base off. The chain recombines TRBV6-1 with TRBJ2-2, with D perhaps assigned TRBD1 or TRBD2 (5 bases each). The CDR3 runs 16 residues. Germline loops: CDR1 MNHNS, CDR2 SASEGT. In nucleotides, the CDR3 is TGTGCCAGCTGGCGAACAGGAAGTCCGAACACCGGGGAGCTGCTTTTT. It codes for CASWRTGSPNTGELLF.

A remark on this clonotype: Just one base apart from a much larger clone, this may be a read error. This chain joins TRBV7-6 and TRBJ1-1, with no clear D. Looked up from germline, CDR1 is SGHVS and CDR2 is FNYEAQ. Trimming removed 3 bases from V and 4 bases from J, with 9 bases in between. CDR3 size: 13 residues. The CDR3, as DNA: TGTGCCAGCAGCTTCGACCCGTTCACTGAAGCTTTCTTT. Residues: CASSFDPFTEAFF.

In this sample, this clonotype turned up many times. J is TRBJ1-6 and V is TRBV4-1; 12 bases match TRBD1. Trimming at V came to 1 base and at J to 12 bases, leaving 19 bases not matched to a gene. The CDR3 is made up of 20 amino acids. CDR1 MGHRA and CDR2 YSYEKL come from the germline V gene. CDR3 in DNA: TGCGCCAGCAGCCAAGTGATACGCGGGACAGGGGGCTTTCGTCGTGAACCCCTCCACTTT. Translating gives CASSQVIRGTGGFRREPLHF.

This clonotype has at least ten counts. The rearrangement joins TRBV20-1 to TRBJ2-7; 7 bases align to TRBD2. The ends lost 0 bases at V and 3 bases at J; junction bases unmatched: 5. From germline, CDR1 is DFQATT and CDR2 SNEGSKA (reference sequence). The CDR3 length is 14 residues. CDR3: CSARDLSGDYEQYF. The CDR3 DNA reads as TGCAGTGCTAGAGATCTCAGCGGGGACTACGAGCAGTACTTC.

This clonotype has a handful of counts. The genes are TRBV4-3 and TRBJ1-1; D is unresolved. CDR1 is LGHNA and CDR2 is YSLEER in the germline V gene. The CDR3 extends over 16 amino acids. Trimming took off 0 bases at V and 4 bases at J, with 15 bases between the two ends. The CDR3 here is CASSQESVRVGTEAFF. Written as DNA, the CDR3 is TGCGCCAGCAGCCAAGAGTCCGTTAGGGTAGGCACTGAAGCTTTCTTT.

This clonotype was seen a few times. A much larger clonotype is one base distant, so this may be a read error. This chain uses TRBV6-5 with TRBJ2-3; 9 nucleotides line up with TRBD1. With 4 bases clipped from V and 1 base from J, the junction kept 3 bases outside the gene matches. Germline loops: CDR1 MNHEY, CDR2 SVGAGI. The CDR3 contains 15 residues. The CDR3 DNA follows: TGTGCCAGCAGTTGGGACAGGGTGGGCACAGATACGCAGTATTTT. It encodes CASSWDRVGTDTQYF.

This clonotype appeared a few times. The gene calls are TRBV28 and TRBJ2-7; TRBD1 matches at 8 bases. With 5 bases clipped from V and 5 bases from J, the junction kept 11 bases outside the gene matches. Germline-derived CDR1 and CDR2 are MDHEN and SYDVKM. The CDR3 is made up of 15 amino acids. Here the CDR3 reads CASSPFRTGNHEQYF. CDR3 bases: TGTGCCAGCAGTCCATTCCGGACAGGGAACCACGAGCAGTACTTC.

The chain carries TRBV3-2 and TRBJ2-7; TRBD1 is the table's D call, not checked against the DNA. TRBV3-2 is reported as a pseudogene. The CDR3 is 15 residues long. This chain's CDR3 is CASSHIPDEYYEQYF. The DNA of the CDR3 is TGTGCCAGCAGCCATATCCCTGATGAATACTACGAGCAGTACTTC.

The chain is built from TRBV28 and TRBJ2-2; the match to TRBD1 covers 7 bases. This CDR3 has 15 residues. V shed 3 bases, J shed 5 bases, and the junction held 6 bases outside the gene matches. Looked up from germline, CDR1 is MDHEN and CDR2 is SYDVKM. The CDR3 sequence is CASSLRGRRTGELFF. For the CDR3, the DNA is TGTGCCAGCAGTTTGAGGGGGCGACGGACCGGGGAGCTGTTTTTT.

This clonotype was seen a few times. The J gene is TRBJ2-1, the V gene TRBV28, with D maybe TRBD2 (6 bases). The germline V gene encodes CDR1 MDHEN and CDR2 SYDVKM. V shed 2 bases and J shed 8 bases, with 16 bases lying between them. CDR3 size: 15 residues. The chain's CDR3 is CASSLAGSGIHEQFF. The CDR3 DNA sequence: TGTGCCAGCAGTTTAGCCGGGAGCGGAATCCATGAGCAGTTCTTC.

This clonotype was observed a handful of times. This CDR3 reads CASRVGGGLSYEQYF. DNA for the CDR3: TGTGCCAGCAGGGTAGGGGGGGGCCTGTCCTACGAGCAGTACTTC. This rearrangement joins TRBV5-6 to TRBJ2-7; D possibly corresponds to TRBD2 (7 bases). Between the trimmed V and J ends, which lost 5 bases and 1 base, there was a span of 16 bases. The length of the CDR3 is 15 residues. The germline V gene encodes CDR1 SGHDT and CDR2 YYEEEE. Looking up the rest from reference TRBV5-6 and TRBJ2-7 gives the full variable domain: DAGVTQSPTHLIKTRGQQVTLRCSPKSGHDTVSWYQQALGQGPQFIFQYYEEEERQRGNFPDRFSGHQFPNYSSELNVNALLLGDSALYLCASRVGGGLSYEQYFGPGTRLTVT.

On this clonotype itself: This may arise from a read error, as a much more abundant clone is one base away. The chain uses TRBV11-2 and TRBJ2-1; tentatively, D is TRBD1 (5 bases). Germline values: CDR1 SGHAT, CDR2 FQNNGV. V lost 1 base and J 6 bases, leaving 13 bases between the germline ends. The CDR3 sequence is 15 residues long. CDR3 in amino acids: CASSLVSRVSNEQFF. The CDR3 DNA sequence: TGTGCCAGCAGCTTAGTATCCAGGGTTAGCAATGAGCAGTTCTTC. Based on the CDR3 plus reference TRBV11-2 and TRBJ2-1, the full variable domain is EAGVAQSPRYKIIEKRQSVAFWCNPISGHATLYWYQQILGQGPKLLIQFQNNGVVDDSQLPKDRFSAERLKGVDSTLKIQPAKLEDSAVYLCASSLVSRVSNEQFFGPGTRLTVL.

This clonotype has ten or more counts. The chain links TRBV20-1 to TRBJ2-1; TRBD2 matches at 7 bases. Germline lookup yields CDR1 DFQATT and CDR2 SNEGSKA (reference sequence). J lost 0 bases, V lost 6 bases, and 5 bases had no gene match. The CDR3 sequence is 14 residues long. The CDR3 nucleotides read TGCAGTGCCCCGACTAGCACCTCCTACAATGAGCAGTTCTTC. Its translation: CSAPTSTSYNEQFF.

This clonotype has ten or more counts. This chain connects TRBV4-1 to TRBJ1-2; a possible D gene is TRBD1 (6 bases). V was shortened by 4 bases and J by 4 bases, with 10 bases between the two germline ends. Germline CDR1 reads MGHRA; CDR2 reads YSYEKL. The CDR3 has 13 residues. The CDR3 sequence is CASSPLTGYGYTF. The CDR3 nucleotides read TGCGCCAGCAGCCCCCTGACAGGCTATGGCTACACCTTC.

This clonotype was recorded many times. The chain links TRBV2 to TRBJ2-3, with D perhaps matching TRBD2 (6 bases). The germline V gene encodes CDR1 SNHLY and CDR2 FYNNEI. Trimming left V 1 base short and J 2 bases short, with 13 bases between. The CDR3 contains 16 residues. CDR3 residues: CASSEVEDYDTDTQYF. As DNA, the CDR3 is TGTGCCAGCAGTGAAGTGGAGGACTATGACACAGATACGCAGTATTTT.

There are many counts of this clonotype. The chain links TRBV5-6 to TRBJ2-4; 9 bases are a match to TRBD2. CDR1 SGHDT and CDR2 YYEEEE come from the germline V gene. The J segment lost 8 bases and the V segment lost 3 bases, leaving 6 bases of the junction unmatched. The CDR3 length is 14 residues. The CDR3 is CASSSGLARDIQYF. The CDR3 DNA reads as TGTGCCAGCAGCTCAGGACTAGCGAGGGACATTCAGTACTTC. The variable domain in full, completed from reference TRBV5-6 and TRBJ2-4, reads DAGVTQSPTHLIKTRGQQVTLRCSPKSGHDTVSWYQQALGQGPQFIFQYYEEEERQRGNFPDRFSGHQFPNYSSELNVNALLLGDSALYLCASSSGLARDIQYFGAGTRLSVL.